The source of this T cell receptor beta chain is a study of tumor-infiltrating lymphocytes in primary liver carcinoma. Study-level information: Tumors were staged T1-T3 N0M0 and measured about 4 to 11 cm across.

A constant-region primer primed TCR beta cDNA synthesis from about 0.55 ug of total RNA. Slightly modified ARM-PCR served as the procedure for the TCR beta libraries. These libraries came from three rounds of nested multiplex PCR. Two initial PCR rounds of around 9 cycles each paired TRBV1-TRBV30 forward primers with a C-beta reverse primer. TCRdb used MiXCR to reprocess the multiplex PCR reads, holding one entry per CDR3 protein. The sample yields about 50,000 distinct CDR3 sequences, around 73% seen once. As regards this clonotype: What it recognizes is unknown. One end of the junction fails to match germline, which may point to a read error.

Findings and caveats of the study: Among top clones, only about 7-24% appeared in all five tumor regions.

DNA and RNA were both co-extracted from approximately 20-30 mg of bulk tissue that had not been sorted. All patients had surgically resected primary liver carcinoma. The CDR3 is 12 amino acids. In germline, CDR1 is SGHRS, CDR2 YFSETQ. V is TRBV5-1 and J is TRBJ2-7, with D unclear. The clonotype was recovered from a middle-aged man with primary liver carcinoma and hepatitis B virus infection. The sample taken for sequencing was liver tumor tissue from sampling region 5. The subset was: tumor region T5, tumor centre. CDR3 region: CACRHTDDDQYF. The CDR3 nucleotides read TGCGCCTGCAGACATACCGACGACGACCAGTACTTC.